The next 25 T cell receptor beta chains were all read from a single sample in a study of a mutant IDH1 vaccine in newly diagnosed glioma. Time point specified: week 23, last vaccination. In every dose of vaccine, 300 ug of mutant IDH1 20-mer peptide was given alongside topical imiquimod. These receptors are not linked to any known antigen. Data came from immunoSEQ multiplex PCR; TCRdb stores just in-frame clones and leaves some out. Of 35,000 to 55,000 clones in the sample, approximately 84% are singletons; the top ten hold 2% to 2.5%. Sequenced here: PBMCs, sampled from a glioma patient whose treatment included an IDH1 peptide vaccine. These receptors were taken from a woman aged 18-29 years with glioma. Some clones in this sample may be carry-over from other donors' samples.

This clone was observed once. This chain joins TRBV14 and TRBJ1-2; D ambiguous. The CDR3 is 17 amino acids. Germline V gene sequence: CDR1 SGHDN, CDR2 FVKESK. Trimming took off 1 base at V and 2 bases at J, with 17 bases between the two ends. CDR3 protein: CASSQGHSYPENYGYTF. CDR3 bases: TGTGCCAGCAGCCAAGGGCATAGTTATCCGGAAAACTATGGCTACACCTTC.

This chain joins TRBV4-1 and TRBJ1-1; D is possibly TRBD1 (6 bases). Trimming removed 9 bases at V and 5 bases at J, with 13 bases between. The CDR3 is 12 residues long. Germline-derived CDR1 and CDR2 are MGHRA and YSYEKL. CDR3 amino acids: CASGKGGTEAFF. As DNA, the CDR3 is TGCGCCAGTGGTAAGGGGGGGACTGAAGCTTTCTTT.

Comment on this clone: The junction and the germline gene differ at one end; a read error may be behind it. This same CDR3 is encoded by further DNA sequences in the sample. The genes are TRBV10-3 and TRBJ1-1; TRBD1 is a possible D gene (5 bases). Germline V lookup: CDR1 ENHRY, CDR2 SYGVKD. The CDR3 extends over 13 amino acids. DNA of the CDR3: TGTGCCATCAGTGAGGGACACAACACTGAGGCTTTCTTT. Translation: CAISEGHNTEAFF.

This clone qualifies as medium-sized. V usage is TRBV19 and J usage is TRBJ1-5, with TRBD1 matching over 7 bases. Per germline, CDR1 LNHDA and CDR2 SQIVND (reference sequence). The CDR3 loop spans 17 amino acids. J lost 3 bases, V lost 3 bases, and 11 bases had no gene match. This CDR3 is CASSMRGAGQTNQPQHF. The CDR3 DNA follows: TGTGCCAGTAGTATGCGCGGGGCGGGACAGACCAATCAGCCCCAGCATTTT.

V gene TRBV29-1 combines with J gene TRBJ2-2; D possibly corresponds to TRBD1 (8 bases). The CDR3 covers 13 residues. V gave up 8 bases and J gave up 6 bases, with 16 bases separating them. The V gene's germline CDR1 is SQVTM and CDR2 ANQGSEA. CDR3: CSLAQGGSGELFF. Here the CDR3 DNA reads TGCAGCCTTGCACAGGGGGGGTCCGGGGAGCTGTTTTTT.

This clone occurred a few times. CDR3 sequence (DNA): TGTGCCAGCAGCCAATATTCAGGGACAGGGGGATACTATGGCTACACCTTC. Its translation is CASSQYSGTGGYYGYTF. The V gene is TRBV16, the J gene TRBJ1-2, with 11 bases that match TRBD1. The CDR3 is made up of 17 amino acids. Germline lookup yields CDR1 KGHSY and CDR2 FQNENV. V lost 1 base, J lost 3 bases, and 7 bases stayed unmatched. Full variable domain (outside the CDR3, taken from reference TRBV16 and TRBJ1-2): GEEVAQTPKHLVRGEGQKAKLYCAPIKGHSYVFWYQQVLKNEFKFLISFQNENVFDETGMPKERFSAKCLPNSPCSLEIQATKLEDSAVYFCASSQYSGTGGYYGYTFGSGTRLTVV.

This clone was observed a single time. Here the CDR3 reads CSVATSGRGASYNEQFF. As DNA, the CDR3 is TGCAGCGTTGCGACTAGCGGGAGGGGTGCCTCCTACAATGAGCAGTTCTTC. The chain is built from TRBV29-1 and TRBJ2-1; 14 bases fit TRBD2. The V and J ends lost 4 bases and 0 bases, in that order; junction bases with no gene match: 5. Germline-derived CDR1 and CDR2 are SQVTM and ANQGSEA. CDR3 size: 17 residues.

The chain links TRBV7-8 to TRBJ1-4, with D unresolved. The CDR3 contains 14 residues. Germline lookup yields CDR1 SGHVS and CDR2 FQNEAQ. V dropped 7 bases and J dropped 3 bases, with 12 bases sitting between them. The CDR3 is CASTPQSANEKLFF. For the CDR3, the DNA is TGTGCCAGCACCCCCCAGTCGGCTAATGAAAAACTGTTTTTT. The complete variable domain, with remaining parts taken from reference TRBV7-8 and TRBJ1-4, reads GAGVSQSPRYKVAKRGQDVALRCDPISGHVSLFWYQQALGQGPEFLTYFQNEAQLDKSGLPSDRFFAERPEGSVSTLKIQRTQQEDSAVYLCASTPQSANEKLFFGSGTQLSVL.

V and J are TRBV5-5 and TRBJ2-7, with TRBD2 identical over 8 bases. Germline V gives CDR1 SGHKS, CDR2 YYEKEE (reference sequence). J gave up 0 bases and V 5 bases, and 13 bases lay outside the gene matches. CDR3 size: 17 residues. CDR3 DNA: TGTGCCAGCAGTGCTGGACCTCCGGGGGGGAGCTCCTACGAGCAGTACTTC. Translated: CASSAGPPGGSSYEQYF.

The rearrangement links TRBV15 to TRBJ2-1, with 13 bases aligning to TRBD2. Germline loops: CDR1 LNHNV, CDR2 YYDKDF (reference sequence). This CDR3 spans 16 amino acids. Trimming removed 5 bases from V and 5 bases from J; junction bases left unmatched: 6. The CDR3 DNA follows: TGTGCCACCAGCGTATTGGGACTAGCGGGACACAATGAGCAGTTCTTC. Residues: CATSVLGLAGHNEQFF.

V is TRBV27 and J is TRBJ1-2; TRBD1 matches 7 bases. Germline V lookup: CDR1 MNHEY, CDR2 SMNVEV (reference sequence). The V gene end was trimmed by 5 bases and the J gene end by 13 bases; junction bases not matched to a gene: 7. The CDR3 runs 11 residues. The CDR3 is CASSPERGRTF. Here the CDR3 DNA reads TGTGCCAGCAGTCCCGAGAGGGGGCGCACCTTC.

This clone was seen only once. The rearrangement joins TRBV11-1 to TRBJ1-1, with unresolved D. The length of the CDR3 is 13 residues. CDR1 is SGHAT, CDR2 FQDESV, per germline (reference sequence). V dropped 0 bases and J dropped 3 bases, with 5 bases sitting between them. Here the CDR3 reads CASSLAPDTEAFF. The CDR3 nucleotides are TGTGCCAGCAGCTTAGCGCCGGACACTGAAGCTTTCTTT.

CDR3 in amino acids: CASSLLGPETQYF. The DNA for the CDR3 is TGTGCCAGCAGCTTACTGGGGCCGGAGACCCAGTACTTC. J is TRBJ2-5 and V is TRBV7-9; a weak D match, TRBD1 (5 bases). Trimming took 2 bases from V and 5 from J, leaving 9 bases between them. This CDR3 contains 13 residues. CDR1 and CDR2 (germline): SEHNR, FQNEAQ (reference sequence). Using reference TRBV7-9 and TRBJ2-5 for the parts outside the CDR3, the full variable domain is DTGVSQNPRHKITKRGQNVTFRCDPISEHNRLYWYRQTLGQGPEFLTYFQNEAQLEKSRLLSDRFSAERPKGSFSTLEIQRTEQGDSAMYLCASSLLGPETQYFGPGTRLLVL.

This clone was seen a handful of times. V gene TRBV6-1 combines with J gene TRBJ1-1; 9 nucleotides match TRBD1. The germline CDR1 and CDR2 sequences are MNHNS and SASEGT. CDR3 length: 13 residues. V gave up 6 bases and J gave up 7 bases; unmatched junction bases: 6. Written as DNA, the CDR3 is TGTGCCAGCAGCGACAGGGGGGGGAGTGAAGCTTTCTTT. This codes for CASSDRGGSEAFF.

The chain is built from TRBV19 and TRBJ2-7; tentatively, D is TRBD1 (5 bases). The CDR3 extends over 13 amino acids. Trimming left V 3 bases short and J 3 bases short, with 9 bases between. CDR1 is LNHDA, CDR2 SQIVND, per germline (reference sequence). The DNA for the CDR3 is TGTGCCAGTAGTATGAACCAGGGCTACGAGCAGTACTTC. It codes for CASSMNQGYEQYF.

The rearrangement joins TRBV27 to TRBJ1-2; D is perhaps TRBD1 (5 bases). The germline V gene has CDR1 MNHEY and CDR2 SMNVEV (reference sequence). V dropped 3 bases and J dropped 4 bases, with 15 bases sitting between them. The CDR3 is 15 residues long. The CDR3 protein is CASSLAGTDVYGYTF. As DNA, the CDR3 is TGTGCCAGCAGTTTGGCTGGGACGGACGTCTATGGCTACACCTTC.

The CDR3 DNA is TGTGCCTTAGCGGGAGCAATGGCCAAAAACATTCAGTACTTC. Its translation: CALAGAMAKNIQYF. The rearrangement uses TRBV6-1 and TRBJ2-4; TRBD2 matches at 9 bases. CDR3 length equals 14 residues. The ends lost 11 bases at V and 1 base at J; junction bases unmatched: 6. Germline V lookup: CDR1 MNHNS, CDR2 SASEGT.

The rearrangement joins TRBV2 to TRBJ1-1, with 7 nucleotides matching TRBD1. The CDR3 consists of 11 residues. In germline, CDR1 is SNHLY, CDR2 FYNNEI. Unmatched junction bases numbered 5, after V lost 10 bases and J lost 6 bases. CDR3 sequence: CANRGQAEAFF. The CDR3 nucleotides are TGTGCCAACCGAGGACAGGCTGAAGCTTTCTTT. Combining the CDR3 with reference TRBV2 and TRBJ1-1 gives the whole variable domain EPEVTQTPSHQVTQMGQEVILRCVPISNHLYFYWYRQILGQKVEFLVSFYNNEISEKSEIFDDQFSVERPDGSNFTLKIRSTKLEDSAMYFCANRGQAEAFFGQGTRLTVV.

This rearrangement joins TRBV7-2 to TRBJ1-3; a weak D match, TRBD1 (5 bases). This CDR3 region has 15 residues. V was shortened by 0 bases and J by 8 bases, with 14 bases between the two germline ends. The germline CDR1 and CDR2 sequences are SGHTA and FQGNSA. Here the CDR3 reads CASSLASRAGHTIYF. For the CDR3, the DNA is TGTGCCAGCAGCTTAGCGTCCAGGGCGGGGCACACCATATATTTT.

The V call is TRBV21-1, the J call TRBJ2-2. TRBV21-1 is shown as a pseudogene. The CDR3 loop spans 14 amino acids. In DNA, the CDR3 is TGTGCCAGCAGCAAAGTACGGACCACCGGGGAGCTGTTTTTT. Translating it yields CASSKVRTTGELFF.

The chain has TRBV30 and TRBJ1-2, with D possibly matching TRBD1 (6 bases). Germline V gene lookup returns CDR1 GTSNPN and CDR2 SVGIG (reference sequence). Trimming cost V 3 bases and J 3 bases, with 14 bases left between them. The CDR3 is made up of 14 amino acids. In DNA, the CDR3 is TGTGCCTGGAGCGGGAGGGGGGGCGACTATGGCTACACCTTC. It yields the protein CAWSGRGGDYGYTF.

The rearrangement links TRBV7-6 to TRBJ1-4; D is unclear. V lost 4 bases and J 0 bases, leaving 3 bases between the germline ends. CDR3 length: 13 residues. The germline gives CDR1 SGHVS, CDR2 FNYEAQ. The CDR3 DNA reads as TGTGCCAGCAGCTCCGCAACTAATGAAAAACTGTTTTTT. Translated: CASSSATNEKLFF.

The gene calls are TRBV7-6 and TRBJ2-7; no firm D call. There are 15 residues in the CDR3. The ends were cut back, 4 bases at V and 0 bases at J, with 13 bases in the middle. CDR1 and CDR2 (germline): SGHVS, FNYEAQ. The CDR3 DNA reads TGTGCCAGCAGCTCCGGGCCCGGTACCTCCTACGAGCAGTACTTC. Its protein product is CASSSGPGTSYEQYF. The full variable domain, completed using reference TRBV7-6 and TRBJ2-7, is GAGVSQSPRYKVTKRGQDVALRCDPISGHVSLYWYRQALGQGPEFLTYFNYEAQQDKSGLPNDRFSAERPEGSISTLTIQRTEQRDSAMYRCASSSGPGTSYEQYFGPGTRLTVT.

The chain joins TRBV6-4 to TRBJ2-1; TRBD2 agrees at 11 bases. Germline CDR1 and CDR2: MRHNA and SNTAGT. V gave up 5 bases and J gave up 8 bases; unmatched junction bases: 5. There are 14 residues in the CDR3. The CDR3, as DNA: TGTGCCAGCAGTCTGACTAGCGGGGTGGATGAGCAGTTCTTC. Amino acid sequence: CASSLTSGVDEQFF.

The rearrangement joins TRBV6-5 to TRBJ1-6, with D tentatively TRBD1 (5 bases). V was clipped by 4 bases and J by 7 bases, with 11 bases between them. Germline V gene data show CDR1 as MNHEY and CDR2 as SVGAGI. The CDR3 is made up of 14 amino acids. CDR3 region: CASSFGRDNSPLHF. DNA for the CDR3: TGTGCCAGCAGTTTCGGCAGGGACAATTCACCCCTCCACTTT.